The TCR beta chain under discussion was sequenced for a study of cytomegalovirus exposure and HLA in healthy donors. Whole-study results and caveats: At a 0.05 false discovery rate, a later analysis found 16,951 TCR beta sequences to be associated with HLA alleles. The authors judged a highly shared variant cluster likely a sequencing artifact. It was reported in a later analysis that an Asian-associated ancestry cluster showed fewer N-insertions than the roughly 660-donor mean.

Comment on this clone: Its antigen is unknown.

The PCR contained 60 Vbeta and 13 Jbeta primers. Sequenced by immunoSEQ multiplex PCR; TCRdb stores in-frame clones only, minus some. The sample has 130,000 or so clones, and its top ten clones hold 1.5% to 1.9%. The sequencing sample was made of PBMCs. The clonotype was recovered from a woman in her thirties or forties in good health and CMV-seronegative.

The DNA for the CDR3 is TGTGCCAGCAGCCTAACAGGGAAAGGTGGCTACACCTTC. It is translated as CASSLTGKGGYTF. The chain uses TRBV9 and TRBJ1-2; possible D gene TRBD1, 6 bases. The CDR3 spans 13 residues. Germline assignment: CDR1 SGDLS and CDR2 YYNGEE. Trimming took off 4 bases at V and 7 bases at J, with 14 bases between the two ends.